The entry below gives a single TCR beta chain sequence along with its context. This clone was recorded a few times. It has no known antigen specificity. No much larger clone exists at a distance of one base, and base qualities are not known. Library method: the immunoSEQ multiplex PCR assay. Not all clones reach the TCRdb copy of this immuneACCESS table, which keeps in-frame sequences only. Checked studies attribute under half of the gap to unresolved V genes and leave the rest unexplained. This sample is represented by around 30,000 clones; under 95% of them were singletons. The ten biggest clones cover 5% to 8% of the sample. The data are from a study of T cell changes during pregnancy in multiple sclerosis (dated by TCRdb to the late 2010s). Regarding the study in general: The study examined how the T cell repertoire changed over the course of pregnancy in women with multiple sclerosis.

The CDR3 numbers 13 residues from cysteine through phenylalanine. Left in the record is the CDR3 DNA by itself, 39 bases read in frame from the first base. Between the V and J ends, shortened by 2 bases and 4 bases respectively, the junction contains 6 bases. CDR1 and CDR2 are drawn from the germline V gene (reference sequence): MNHNY, SVGAGI. The TCR originated in a female donor with multiple sclerosis, enrolled in a pregnancy study. Rearrangement joined TRBV6-6 to TRBJ2-1, with an unclear D gene assignment. Source: CD8+ T cells from peripheral blood mononuclear cells, taken before pregnancy. The nucleotide sequence is given as TGTGCCAGCAGTTACGAGGAGTACAATGAGCAGTTCTTC. It translates as CASSYEEYNEQFF.